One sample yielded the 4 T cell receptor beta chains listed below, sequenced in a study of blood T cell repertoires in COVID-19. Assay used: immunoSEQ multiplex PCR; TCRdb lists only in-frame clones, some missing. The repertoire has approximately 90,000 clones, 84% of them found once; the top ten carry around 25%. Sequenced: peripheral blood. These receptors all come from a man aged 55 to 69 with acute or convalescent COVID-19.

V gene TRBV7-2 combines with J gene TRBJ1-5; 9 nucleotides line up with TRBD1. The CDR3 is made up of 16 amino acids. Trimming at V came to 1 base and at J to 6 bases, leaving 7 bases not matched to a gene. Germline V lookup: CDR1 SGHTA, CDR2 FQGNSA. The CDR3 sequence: CASSLGPTTGGQPQHF. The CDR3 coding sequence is TGTGCCAGCAGCTTAGGGCCGACGACAGGGGGTCAGCCCCAGCATTTT. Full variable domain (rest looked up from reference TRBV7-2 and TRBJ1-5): GAGVSQSPSNKVTEKGKDVELRCDPISGHTALYWYRQSLGQGLEFLIYFQGNSAPDKSGLPSDRFSAERTGGSVSTLTIQRTQQEDSAVYLCASSLGPTTGGQPQHFGDGTRLSIL.

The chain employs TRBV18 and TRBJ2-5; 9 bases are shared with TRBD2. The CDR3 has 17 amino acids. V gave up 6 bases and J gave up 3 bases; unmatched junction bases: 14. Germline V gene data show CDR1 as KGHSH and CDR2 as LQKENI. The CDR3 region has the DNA TGTGCCAGCTCTCTCCTGGTGAGCGGGGGGTCCAAAGAGACCCAGTACTTC. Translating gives CASSLLVSGGSKETQYF.

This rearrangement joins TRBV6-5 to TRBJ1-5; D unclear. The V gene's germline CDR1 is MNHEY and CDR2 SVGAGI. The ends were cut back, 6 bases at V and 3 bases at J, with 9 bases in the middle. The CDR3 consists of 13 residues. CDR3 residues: CASSEIFNQPQHF. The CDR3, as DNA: TGTGCCAGCAGCGAGATATTCAATCAGCCCCAGCATTTT.

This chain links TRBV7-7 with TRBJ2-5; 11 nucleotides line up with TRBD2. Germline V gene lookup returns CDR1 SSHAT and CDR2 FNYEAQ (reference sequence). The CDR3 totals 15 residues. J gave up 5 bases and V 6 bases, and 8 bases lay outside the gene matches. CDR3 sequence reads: CASSQRLAGWETQYF. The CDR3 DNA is TGTGCCAGCAGTCAAAGACTAGCGGGATGGGAGACCCAGTACTTC.